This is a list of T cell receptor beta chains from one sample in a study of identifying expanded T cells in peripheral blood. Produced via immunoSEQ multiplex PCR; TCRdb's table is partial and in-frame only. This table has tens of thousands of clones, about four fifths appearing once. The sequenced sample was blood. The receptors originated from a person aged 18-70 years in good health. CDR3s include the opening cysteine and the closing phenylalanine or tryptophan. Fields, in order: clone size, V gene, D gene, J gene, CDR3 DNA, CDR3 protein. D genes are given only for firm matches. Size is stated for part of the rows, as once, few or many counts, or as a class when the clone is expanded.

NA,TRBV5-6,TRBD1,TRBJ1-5,TGTGCCAGCAGCGCCTCGGCAGGGGGCGCAAACAGTCAGCCCCAGCATTTT,CASSASAGGANSQPQHF
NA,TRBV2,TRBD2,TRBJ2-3,TGTGCCAGCAGTGAAGGACTAGCGCGACGCACAGATACGCAGTATTTT,CASSEGLARRTDTQYF
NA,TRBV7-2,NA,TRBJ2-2,TGTGCCAGCAGCTTACGAGGGGTCACCGGGGAGCTGTTTTTT,CASSLRGVTGELFF
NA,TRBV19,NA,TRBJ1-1,TGTGCCAGTAGAGAAGGGAACACTGAAGCTTTCTTT,CASREGNTEAFF
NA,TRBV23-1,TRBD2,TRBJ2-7,TGCGCCAGCAGTCAAGGCTGCGGACTAGCGGGAGTCGAGTACGAGCAGTACTTC,CASSQGCGLAGVEYEQYF
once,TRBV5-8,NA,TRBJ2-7,TGTGCCAGCAGCTTGGGACCCGTATCCGAGCAGTACTTC,CASSLGPVSEQYF
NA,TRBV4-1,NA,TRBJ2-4,TGCGCCAGCAGCCAAGTTAGTGTAGCCAAAAACATTCAGTACTTC,CASSQVSVAKNIQYF
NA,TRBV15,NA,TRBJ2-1,TGTGCCGAAAGAGGTCCCTACAATGAGCAGTTCTTC,CAERGPYNEQFF
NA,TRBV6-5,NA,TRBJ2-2,TGTGCCAGCAGTTCTGGGGCGGCTCCTAGGGGGGAGCTGTTTTTT,CASSSGAAPRGELFF
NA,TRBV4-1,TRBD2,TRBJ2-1,TGCGCCAGCAGCCAAGAGATTGCGGGAGTCGCGAATGAGCAGTTCTTC,CASSQEIAGVANEQFF
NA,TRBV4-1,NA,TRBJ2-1,TGCGCCAGCAGCCAAGATTGGGGTAGCTCCTACAATGAGCAGTTCTTC,CASSQDWGSSYNEQFF
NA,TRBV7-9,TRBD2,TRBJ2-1,TGTGCCAGCAGCTCAGCAGAAGGACTAGCTCACAATGAGCAGTTCTTC,CASSSAEGLAHNEQFF
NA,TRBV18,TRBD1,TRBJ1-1,TGTGCCAGCTCACCAGTAGCAGGGGGCACCACTGAAGCTTTCTTT,CASSPVAGGTTEAFF
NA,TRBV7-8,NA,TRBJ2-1,TGTGCCAGCGGACCGATTATGACGGAGCAGTTCTTC,CASGPIMTEQFF
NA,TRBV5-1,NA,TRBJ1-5,TGCGCCAGCAGCTTGGACAGGAATCAGCCCCAGCATTTT,CASSLDRNQPQHF
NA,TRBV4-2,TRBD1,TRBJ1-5,TGTGCCAGCAGCCAAGGACAGGGACGTTCTCAGCCCCAGCATTTT,CASSQGQGRSQPQHF
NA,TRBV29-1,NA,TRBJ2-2,TGCAGCGCGAACCCCGGGCCAAATTATAACACCGGGGAGCTGTTTTTT,CSANPGPNYNTGELFF
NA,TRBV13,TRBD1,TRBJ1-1,TGTGCCAGCAGCTTAGGAAGTCCAGGGGGCGTAAGTAGTGAAGCTTTCTTT,CASSLGSPGGVSSEAFF
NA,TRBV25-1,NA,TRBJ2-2,TGTGCCAGCAGTGTTACGAACACCGGGGAGCTGTTTTTT,CASSVTNTGELFF
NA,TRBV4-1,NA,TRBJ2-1,TGCGCCAGCAGCCATCCGGGACTGGCCGAGAATGAGCAGTTCTTC,CASSHPGLAENEQFF
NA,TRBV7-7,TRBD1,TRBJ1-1,TGTGCTAGCAGCTTAAGAGGGGGCCAGGGACCCTTAGTGGACACTGAAGCTTTCTTT,CASSLRGGQGPLVDTEAFF
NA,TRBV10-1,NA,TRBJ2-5,TGCGCCAACCGGGACTTGCAAGAGACCCAGTACTTC,CANRDLQETQYF
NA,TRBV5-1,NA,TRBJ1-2,TGCGCCAGCAGCATTGGAGGAGCAGCCAATCATGGCTACACCTTC,CASSIGGAANHGYTF
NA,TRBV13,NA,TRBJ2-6,TGTGCCAGCAGTTCTGGACGTCTCTCTGGGGCCAACGTCCTGACTTTC,CASSSGRLSGANVLTF
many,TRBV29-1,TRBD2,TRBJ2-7,TGCAGCGTCACTAGCGACCACGAGCAGTACTTC,CSVTSDHEQYF
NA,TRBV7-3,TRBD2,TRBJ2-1,TGTGCCAGCAGCCCGGGGGGACTTTACAATGAGCAGTTCTTC,CASSPGGLYNEQFF
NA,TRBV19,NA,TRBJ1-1,TGTGCCAGTAGTATGACAGCTCTCTTTGAAGCTTTCTTT,CASSMTALFEAFF
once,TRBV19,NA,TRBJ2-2,TGTGCCAGTAGTATTGGCCAGGGAGGATCAGATACCGGGGAGCTGTTTTTT,CASSIGQGGSDTGELFF
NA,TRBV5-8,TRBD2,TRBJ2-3,TGTGCCAGCAGCTTGGAAGGGACTAGCGGGACAGATACGCAGTATTTT,CASSLEGTSGTDTQYF
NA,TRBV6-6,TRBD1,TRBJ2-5,TGTGCCAGCAGTTCCCTGGACAGGGGGCTCCAAGAGACCCAGTACTTC,CASSSLDRGLQETQYF
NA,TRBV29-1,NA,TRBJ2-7,TGCAGCGTTCTGGGGATTACCTACGAGCAGTACTTC,CSVLGITYEQYF
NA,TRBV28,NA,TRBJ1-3,TGTGCCAGCAGTCTTCAGGGTGGAACTGGAAACACCATATATTTT,CASSLQGGTGNTIYF
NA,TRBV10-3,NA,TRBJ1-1,TGTGCCATTACAGTTTGGAGGGATGGTGAAGCTTTCTTT,CAITVWRDGEAFF
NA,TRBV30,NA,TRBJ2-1,TGTGCCTGGAGCAGGGACCACTACAATGAGCAGTTCTTC,CAWSRDHYNEQFF
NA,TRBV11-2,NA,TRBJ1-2,TGTGCCAGCAACACAACAGGGTATGGCTACACCTTC,CASNTTGYGYTF
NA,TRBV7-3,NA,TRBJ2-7,TGTGCCAGCAGCTTAGCCCCGAACAACGAGCAGTACTTC,CASSLAPNNEQYF
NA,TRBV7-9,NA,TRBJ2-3,TGTGCCAGCAGCGCCCCGGCCCGGTCGAGGACAGATACGCAGTATTTT,CASSAPARSRTDTQYF
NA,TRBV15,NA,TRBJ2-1,TGTGCCACCAGCAGAGTGGGGGGGCGAGCAGCCTACAATGAGCAGTTCTTC,CATSRVGGRAAYNEQFF
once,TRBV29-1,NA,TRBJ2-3,TGCAGCGTTGGGAAGTCAGCTAATAGGGAGGATACGCAGTATTTT,CSVGKSANREDTQYF
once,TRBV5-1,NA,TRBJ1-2,TGCGCCAGCAGCGAAGATCCGACAGGCCCGCGGGGCTACACCTTC,CASSEDPTGPRGYTF
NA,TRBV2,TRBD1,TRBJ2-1,TGTGCCAGCAGTGAAGGGGTAGGGGGCGATGAGCAGTTCTTC,CASSEGVGGDEQFF
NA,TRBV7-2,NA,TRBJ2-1,TGTGCCAGCAGCTTGGGGATCGGTTTTAATGAGCAGTTCTTC,CASSLGIGFNEQFF
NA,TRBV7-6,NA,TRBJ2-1,TGTGCCAGCAGCTTAGGACGCTTAAGCAATGAGCAGTTCTTC,CASSLGRLSNEQFF
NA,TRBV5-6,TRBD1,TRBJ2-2,TGTGCCAGCAGCACTTGGGACAGGGGAACCGGGGAGCTGTTTTTT,CASSTWDRGTGELFF
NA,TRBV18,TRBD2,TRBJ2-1,TGTGCCAGCTCACCATTTAGCGGGGGCTACAATGAGCAGTTCTTC,CASSPFSGGYNEQFF
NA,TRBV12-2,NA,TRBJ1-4,TGTGCCAGCAGCTCCCGACAGGGCGGTTTGGGTGAAAAACTGTTTTTT,CASSSRQGGLGEKLFF
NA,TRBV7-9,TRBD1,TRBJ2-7,TGTGCCAGCAGCTTTCAGGGGGCGGTGGGCTCCTACGAGCAGTACTTC,CASSFQGAVGSYEQYF
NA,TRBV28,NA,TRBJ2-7,TGTGCCAGCAGTCTTATTATGGGTGAGCAGTACTTC,CASSLIMGEQYF
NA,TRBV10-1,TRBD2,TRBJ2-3,TGCGCCAGCACGGGGTTCGCGGGGGAGGGCACAGATACGCAGTATTTT,CASTGFAGEGTDTQYF
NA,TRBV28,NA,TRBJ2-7,TGTGCCAGCAGTTTACCCCGGGATGGTTTCGACGAGCAGTACTTC,CASSLPRDGFDEQYF
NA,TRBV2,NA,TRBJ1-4,TGTGCCAGCACCGGGACATGGACTAATGAAAAACTGTTTTTT,CASTGTWTNEKLFF
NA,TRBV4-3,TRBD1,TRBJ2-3,TGCGCCAGCAGCCAGACAGGGGTAGATACGCAGTATTTT,CASSQTGVDTQYF
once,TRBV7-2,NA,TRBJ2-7,TGTGCCAGCAGCTTAATCCCGGAGGCAGTTGATGGGTACGAGCAGTACTTC,CASSLIPEAVDGYEQYF
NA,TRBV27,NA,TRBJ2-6,TGTGCCAGCAGTAACCCCCGGGGCAGAAACTCTGGGGCCAACGTCCTGACTTTC,CASSNPRGRNSGANVLTF
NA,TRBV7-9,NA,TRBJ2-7,TGTGCCAGCAGCTTAGGGGGGTTGGGATCTCAGCAGTACTTC,CASSLGGLGSQQYF
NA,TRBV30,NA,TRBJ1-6,TGTGCCTGGATGGCGGGACACATCTTCTATAATTCACCCCTCCACTTT,CAWMAGHIFYNSPLHF
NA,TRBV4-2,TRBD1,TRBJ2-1,TGTGCCAGCAGCCAGGGGACAGGGGGAATGGATGAGCAGTTCTTC,CASSQGTGGMDEQFF
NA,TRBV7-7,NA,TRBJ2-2,TGTGCTAGCAGCTCCGGACTCGGCATGGGGTCCGGGGAGCTGTTTTTT,CASSSGLGMGSGELFF